This is a list of T cell receptor beta chains from one sample in a study of T cell responses to AZD1222 COVID-19 vaccine. Produced via immunoSEQ multiplex PCR; TCRdb's table is partial and in-frame only. This table holds 90,000 to 120,000 clones, 92% found once. The material was peripheral blood, obtained on day 0 of AZD1222 vaccination. The receptors derive from an adult in good health. CDR3s include the opening cysteine and the closing phenylalanine or tryptophan. The order of the fields is V gene, clone size, J gene, D gene, CDR3 DNA, CDR3 protein. A D gene is named only where the DNA matches it firmly. Only part of the rows carry a size: once, few, many, or a class if the clone is expanded.

V gene: TRBV21-1
clone size: NA
J gene: TRBJ2-2
D gene: NA
CDR3 DNA: TGTGCCAGCAGCAGGACTAGCGGGAGGGCGAACACCGGGGAGCTGTTTTTT
CDR3 protein: CASSRTSGRANTGELFF

V gene: TRBV18
clone size: NA
J gene: TRBJ2-6
D gene: NA
CDR3 DNA: TGTGCCAGCTCACCAAATCTGAACCTCATCGGGGCCAACGTCCTGACTTTC
CDR3 protein: CASSPNLNLIGANVLTF

V gene: TRBV6-2/TRBV6-3
clone size: NA
J gene: TRBJ2-2
D gene: TRBD2
CDR3 DNA: TGTGCCAGCAGTTACTCTAGAGTAGCGGGGGCCATAAACACCGGGGAGCTGTTTTTT
CDR3 protein: CASSYSRVAGAINTGELFF

V gene: TRBV7-3
clone size: NA
J gene: TRBJ1-1
D gene: NA
CDR3 DNA: TGTGCCAGCAGCTTAAAACCCACCGCAAGCATGCTGGGGAACACTGAAGCTTTCTTT
CDR3 protein: CASSLKPTASMLGNTEAFF

V gene: TRBV29-1
clone size: NA
J gene: TRBJ1-2
D gene: NA
CDR3 DNA: TGCAGCGCCGGACACCACACCTCACCTAACTATGGCTACACCTTC
CDR3 protein: CSAGHHTSPNYGYTF

V gene: TRBV27
clone size: once
J gene: TRBJ2-3
D gene: NA
CDR3 DNA: TGTGCCAGCGATTCCGTCCGGGACTCAATCCCCACAGTTACGCAGTATTTT
CDR3 protein: CASDSVRDSIPTVTQYF

V gene: TRBV5-3
clone size: NA
J gene: TRBJ2-1
D gene: TRBD2
CDR3 DNA: TGTGCCAGAAGCTTGAAACTAGCGGGAGGGCCTGACAATGAGCAGTTCTTC
CDR3 protein: CARSLKLAGGPDNEQFF

V gene: TRBV24-1
clone size: NA
J gene: TRBJ2-5
D gene: NA
CDR3 DNA: TGTGCCACCAGTGATGCGTCGGGGACCCAGTACTTC
CDR3 protein: CATSDASGTQYF

V gene: TRBV7-6
clone size: NA
J gene: TRBJ1-3
D gene: NA
CDR3 DNA: TGTGCCAGCAGCTTCTACCCGGGAACTGGAAACACCATATATTTT
CDR3 protein: CASSFYPGTGNTIYF

V gene: TRBV7-9
clone size: NA
J gene: TRBJ1-1
D gene: NA
CDR3 DNA: TGTGCCAGCAGCTTAAACTCGGTGAACACTGAAGCTTTCTTT
CDR3 protein: CASSLNSVNTEAFF

V gene: TRBV18
clone size: once
J gene: TRBJ1-3
D gene: NA
CDR3 DNA: TGTGCCAGCTCACCACCGTCAGGACTCTCTGGAAACACCATATATTTT
CDR3 protein: CASSPPSGLSGNTIYF

V gene: TRBV27
clone size: once
J gene: TRBJ1-2
D gene: NA
CDR3 DNA: TGTGCCAGCACCCAGCCGGGAGCTAACTATGGCTACACCTTC
CDR3 protein: CASTQPGANYGYTF

V gene: TRBV2
clone size: NA
J gene: TRBJ1-4
D gene: TRBD1
CDR3 DNA: TGTGCCAGCAGTCGGGACAGGGCCACTAATGAAAAACTGTTTTTT
CDR3 protein: CASSRDRATNEKLFF

V gene: TRBV12-3/TRBV12-4
clone size: NA
J gene: TRBJ2-7
D gene: TRBD2
CDR3 DNA: TGTGCCAGCAGGAAGGGAGGGGTCTACGAGCAGTACTTC
CDR3 protein: CASRKGGVYEQYF

V gene: TRBV28
clone size: once
J gene: TRBJ2-2
D gene: TRBD1
CDR3 DNA: TGTGCCAGCAGAAACAGGGGCACCGGGGAGCTGTTTTTT
CDR3 protein: CASRNRGTGELFF

V gene: TRBV18
clone size: NA
J gene: TRBJ1-5
D gene: NA
CDR3 DNA: TGTGCCAGCTCACCGGAAGGGGGTTGGCAGCCCCAGCATTTT
CDR3 protein: CASSPEGGWQPQHF

V gene: TRBV10-3
clone size: NA
J gene: TRBJ2-7
D gene: NA
CDR3 DNA: TGTGCCATCGCGGCAGGACCCTACGAGCAGTACTTC
CDR3 protein: CAIAAGPYEQYF

V gene: TRBV4-3
clone size: NA
J gene: TRBJ1-2
D gene: NA
CDR3 DNA: TGCGCCAGCAGCCGAGACCGGGACCCGCGGGCCTATGGCTACACCTTC
CDR3 protein: CASSRDRDPRAYGYTF

V gene: TRBV28
clone size: NA
J gene: TRBJ2-1
D gene: TRBD2
CDR3 DNA: TGTGCCAGCAGTCCTTCAGCGGGAGAGGTCAATGAGCAGTTCTTC
CDR3 protein: CASSPSAGEVNEQFF

V gene: TRBV7-6
clone size: NA
J gene: TRBJ2-7
D gene: TRBD2
CDR3 DNA: TGTGCCAGCAGCTATGAGCGGGAGAGGTTGTACGAGCAGTACTTC
CDR3 protein: CASSYERERLYEQYF

V gene: TRBV5-1
clone size: NA
J gene: TRBJ2-1
D gene: TRBD1
CDR3 DNA: TGCGCCAGCACCACACAGGGGATTGAGCAGTTCTTC
CDR3 protein: CASTTQGIEQFF

V gene: TRBV2
clone size: few
J gene: TRBJ2-1
D gene: NA
CDR3 DNA: TGTGCCAGCAGTCCGCGGGGGTCCAGGGGCAATGAGCAGTTCTTC
CDR3 protein: CASSPRGSRGNEQFF

V gene: TRBV5-1
clone size: once
J gene: TRBJ2-5
D gene: TRBD2
CDR3 DNA: TGCGCCAGCAGCTTGAGCGGGAGGGAGGAAGAGACCCAGTACTTC
CDR3 protein: CASSLSGREEETQYF

V gene: TRBV19
clone size: NA
J gene: TRBJ1-2
D gene: TRBD1
CDR3 DNA: TGTGCCAGTAGTGCTCGGACAGGGAGTTTCTATGGCTACACCTTC
CDR3 protein: CASSARTGSFYGYTF

V gene: TRBV7-3
clone size: NA
J gene: TRBJ1-2
D gene: NA
CDR3 DNA: TGTGCCAGCAGCTTAGATGGGCAGGGAAGGGATGGCTACACCTTC
CDR3 protein: CASSLDGQGRDGYTF

V gene: TRBV7-2
clone size: NA
J gene: TRBJ1-1
D gene: NA
CDR3 DNA: TGTGCCAGCAGCTCGCTTACGGTCGGGGGGCTGACTGAAGCTTTCTTT
CDR3 protein: CASSSLTVGGLTEAFF

V gene: TRBV21-1
clone size: NA
J gene: TRBJ2-1
D gene: NA
CDR3 DNA: TGTGCCAGCAGCAAATACACCCGAGCGTACAATGAGCAGTTCTTC
CDR3 protein: CASSKYTRAYNEQFF

V gene: TRBV18
clone size: NA
J gene: TRBJ1-1
D gene: TRBD1
CDR3 DNA: TGTGCCAGCTCAAGGGGACAGGGGGTGAACACTGAAGCTTTCTTT
CDR3 protein: CASSRGQGVNTEAFF

V gene: TRBV24-1
clone size: NA
J gene: TRBJ2-5
D gene: TRBD1
CDR3 DNA: TGTGCCACCAGTGGTACCCGGGACAGCCGGGAGACCCAGTACTTC
CDR3 protein: CATSGTRDSRETQYF

V gene: TRBV6-5
clone size: once
J gene: TRBJ1-1
D gene: NA
CDR3 DNA: TGTGCCGGAACTGACAGGCGGAACACTGAAGCTTTCTTT
CDR3 protein: CAGTDRRNTEAFF

V gene: TRBV3-1/TRBV3-2
clone size: NA
J gene: TRBJ2-2
D gene: NA
CDR3 DNA: TGTGCCAGCAGCCAGCGGTCGGGGGAGCTGTTTTTT
CDR3 protein: CASSQRSGELFF

V gene: TRBV19
clone size: NA
J gene: TRBJ2-7
D gene: NA
CDR3 DNA: TGTGCCAGTAGACAGGACTTTTCCTCCTACGAGCAGTACTTC
CDR3 protein: CASRQDFSSYEQYF

V gene: TRBV28
clone size: NA
J gene: TRBJ2-3
D gene: NA
CDR3 DNA: TGTGCCCTACAAGGGGGAGGGACAGATACGCAGTATTTT
CDR3 protein: CALQGGGTDTQYF

V gene: TRBV6-5
clone size: NA
J gene: TRBJ2-5
D gene: NA
CDR3 DNA: TGTGCCAGCAGTTATAACTTTCAAGAGACCCAGTACTTC
CDR3 protein: CASSYNFQETQYF

V gene: TRBV3-1/TRBV3-2
clone size: NA
J gene: TRBJ1-2
D gene: TRBD1
CDR3 DNA: TGTGCCAGCAGCCAAGGCAGGGGGCAGAATGGCTACACCTTC
CDR3 protein: CASSQGRGQNGYTF

V gene: TRBV5-6
clone size: NA
J gene: TRBJ1-2
D gene: TRBD1
CDR3 DNA: TGTGCCAGCAGCTTGGAGGGGACAGGGCTCCTTAACTATGGCTACACCTTC
CDR3 protein: CASSLEGTGLLNYGYTF

V gene: TRBV11-3
clone size: few
J gene: TRBJ2-1
D gene: TRBD1
CDR3 DNA: TGTGCCAGCACCGCTACGGCGGGACAGGGCTATGAGCAGTTCTTC
CDR3 protein: CASTATAGQGYEQFF

V gene: TRBV7-8
clone size: NA
J gene: TRBJ2-5
D gene: NA
CDR3 DNA: TGTGCCAGTAGACTAGGACAAGAGACCCAGTACTTC
CDR3 protein: CASRLGQETQYF

V gene: TRBV11-2
clone size: NA
J gene: TRBJ1-3
D gene: NA
CDR3 DNA: TGTGCCAGCAGCTTAGTAGGGGACTCTGGAAACACCATATATTTT
CDR3 protein: CASSLVGDSGNTIYF

V gene: TRBV7-2
clone size: NA
J gene: TRBJ2-1
D gene: NA
CDR3 DNA: TGTGCCAGCAGCTCGGACAAGACCACATACAATGAGCAGTTCTTC
CDR3 protein: CASSSDKTTYNEQFF

V gene: TRBV7-8
clone size: NA
J gene: TRBJ2-1
D gene: NA
CDR3 DNA: TGTGCCAGCAGCTTAGAACGCAGGAGCAAGTACAATGAGCAGTTCTTC
CDR3 protein: CASSLERRSKYNEQFF

V gene: TRBV3-1/TRBV3-2
clone size: NA
J gene: TRBJ1-1
D gene: NA
CDR3 DNA: TGTGCCAGCAGCCCGCGCAGGAACACTGAAGCTTTCTTT
CDR3 protein: CASSPRRNTEAFF

V gene: TRBV29-1
clone size: few
J gene: TRBJ2-7
D gene: TRBD2
CDR3 DNA: TGCAGCGTTGACTTTGCGGGAGGTGGTGAGCAGTACTTC
CDR3 protein: CSVDFAGGGEQYF

V gene: TRBV9
clone size: NA
J gene: TRBJ2-3
D gene: TRBD2
CDR3 DNA: TGTGCCAGCAGCGTAACGGCTAGCGGGAGGGTGGTAAGCACAGATACGCAGTATTTT
CDR3 protein: CASSVTASGRVVSTDTQYF

V gene: TRBV7-2
clone size: NA
J gene: TRBJ2-6
D gene: NA
CDR3 DNA: TGTGCCAGCAGCTTAGGGCTTGGGGCCAACGTCCTGACTTTC
CDR3 protein: CASSLGLGANVLTF

V gene: TRBV30
clone size: NA
J gene: TRBJ1-2
D gene: NA
CDR3 DNA: TGTGCCTGGAGTGTCCGTTCTTCCCGGACAGTGACTAACTATGGCTACACCTTC
CDR3 protein: CAWSVRSSRTVTNYGYTF

V gene: TRBV7-9
clone size: few
J gene: TRBJ2-7
D gene: NA
CDR3 DNA: TGTGCCAGCAGCCCTGGGGCTACCGGGTACGAGCAGTACTTC
CDR3 protein: CASSPGATGYEQYF

V gene: TRBV11-3
clone size: NA
J gene: TRBJ1-2
D gene: NA
CDR3 DNA: TGTGCCAGCAGCTTCCACAGGATTTATGGCTACACCTTC
CDR3 protein: CASSFHRIYGYTF

V gene: TRBV5-1
clone size: NA
J gene: TRBJ2-7
D gene: TRBD1
CDR3 DNA: TGCGCCAGCAGCCCGACAGGGGCCCCTATCGCCTACGAGCAGTACTTC
CDR3 protein: CASSPTGAPIAYEQYF

V gene: TRBV21-1
clone size: NA
J gene: TRBJ1-1
D gene: NA
CDR3 DNA: TGTGCCAGCAGCAAAGGACTTTTGGGACAGGGGGCTCGGACTGAAGCTTTCTTT
CDR3 protein: CASSKGLLGQGARTEAFF

V gene: TRBV5-1
clone size: NA
J gene: TRBJ1-5
D gene: NA
CDR3 DNA: TGCGCCAGCAGCTTGGCAGGGGATGATCAGCCCCAGCATTTT
CDR3 protein: CASSLAGDDQPQHF

V gene: TRBV18
clone size: NA
J gene: TRBJ2-4
D gene: NA
CDR3 DNA: TGTGCCAGCTCACCATTCGACCTTAACGGGGCCAAAAACATTCAGTACTTC
CDR3 protein: CASSPFDLNGAKNIQYF

V gene: TRBV18
clone size: NA
J gene: TRBJ1-4
D gene: NA
CDR3 DNA: TGTGCCAGCTCACCACGGGGACCTAATGAAAAACTGTTTTTT
CDR3 protein: CASSPRGPNEKLFF

V gene: TRBV5-1
clone size: NA
J gene: TRBJ1-1
D gene: NA
CDR3 DNA: TGCGCCAGCGGATTACAGGGCGGGGGCACTGAAGCTTTCTTT
CDR3 protein: CASGLQGGGTEAFF

V gene: TRBV20-1
clone size: NA
J gene: TRBJ1-1
D gene: NA
CDR3 DNA: TGCAGTGCCCGGGGGGACACTGAAGCTTTCTTT
CDR3 protein: CSARGDTEAFF

V gene: TRBV12-5
clone size: NA
J gene: TRBJ2-5
D gene: NA
CDR3 DNA: TGTGCTAGTGGTTTGGGACAGGTCGGGGAGACCCAGTACTTC
CDR3 protein: CASGLGQVGETQYF

V gene: TRBV7-3
clone size: NA
J gene: TRBJ2-7
D gene: TRBD1
CDR3 DNA: TGTGCCAGCAGTCTCGGGACAGGGAACTACGAGCAGTACTTC
CDR3 protein: CASSLGTGNYEQYF

V gene: TRBV9
clone size: once
J gene: TRBJ1-4
D gene: NA
CDR3 DNA: TGTGCCAGCAGCGTAGGGCGGAGGGATGAAAAACTGTTTTTT
CDR3 protein: CASSVGRRDEKLFF